Detailed here is one T cell receptor (beta chain). Germline loops: CDR1 LGHNA, CDR2 YNFKEQ. The CDR3 contains 14 residues. V was pared by 2 bases and J by 7 bases, with 9 bases between. Original data processing: Amplification with reference gene primers provided the estimates of nucleated cell counts. Method: immunoSEQ multiplex PCR; TCRdb's copy keeps in-frame clones and lacks some. That table gives V, J and clone size, and the DNA gave D and trimming. The repertoire includes under 250,000 clones, 90% to 95% of them detected once, and 0.82% sits in the top ten. Seattle researchers signed up patients amid active infection and tracked them longitudinally. This sample is part of a study of blood T cell repertoires in COVID-19. Study overall: Sites across the United States, Italy and Spain contributed samples from acute and convalescent COVID-19. PBMCs, B-cell-depleted T cells, or T cells were the source of the cDNA or gDNA that made up the material.

The V and J genes are TRBV4-2 and TRBJ1-6, with D maybe TRBD1 (5 bases). Sequencing was performed on peripheral blood. The sequence was obtained from a man in his fifties or sixties with COVID-19, enrolled during active disease. The CDR3 nucleotides are TGTGCCAGCAGCCAATCGACAGTCAATTCACCCCTCCACTTT. It is translated as CASSQSTVNSPLHF.